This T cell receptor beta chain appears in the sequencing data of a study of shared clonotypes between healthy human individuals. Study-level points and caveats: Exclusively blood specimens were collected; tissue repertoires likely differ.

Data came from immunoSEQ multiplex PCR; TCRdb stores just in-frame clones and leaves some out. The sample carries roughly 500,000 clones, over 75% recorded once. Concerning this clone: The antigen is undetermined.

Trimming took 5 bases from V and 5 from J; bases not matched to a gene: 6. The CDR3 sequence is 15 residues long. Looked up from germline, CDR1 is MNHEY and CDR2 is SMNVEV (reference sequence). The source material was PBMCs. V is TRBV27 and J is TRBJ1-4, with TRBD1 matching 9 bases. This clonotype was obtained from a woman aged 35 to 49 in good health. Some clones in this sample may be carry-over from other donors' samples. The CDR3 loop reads CASSPTGGGNEKLFF. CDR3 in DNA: TGTGCCAGCAGTCCGACAGGGGGTGGGAATGAAAAACTGTTTTTT. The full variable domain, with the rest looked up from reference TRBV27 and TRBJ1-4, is EAQVTQNPRYLITVTGKKLTVTCSQNMNHEYMSWYRQDPGLGLRQIYYSMNVEVTDKGDVPEGYKVSRKEKRNFPLILESPSPNQTSLYFCASSPTGGGNEKLFFGSGTQLSVL.